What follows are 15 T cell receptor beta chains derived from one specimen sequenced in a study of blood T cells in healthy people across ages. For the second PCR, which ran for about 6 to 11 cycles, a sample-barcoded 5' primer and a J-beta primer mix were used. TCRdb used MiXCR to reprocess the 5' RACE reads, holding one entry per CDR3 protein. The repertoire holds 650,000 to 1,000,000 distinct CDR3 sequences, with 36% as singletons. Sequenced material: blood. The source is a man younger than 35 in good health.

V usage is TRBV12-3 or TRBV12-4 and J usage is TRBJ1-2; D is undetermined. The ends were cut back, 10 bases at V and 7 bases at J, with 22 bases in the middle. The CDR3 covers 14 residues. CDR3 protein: CATNALVWTGGYTF. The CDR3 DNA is TGTGCCACCAACGCCCTTGTATGGACGGGTGGCTACACCTTC.

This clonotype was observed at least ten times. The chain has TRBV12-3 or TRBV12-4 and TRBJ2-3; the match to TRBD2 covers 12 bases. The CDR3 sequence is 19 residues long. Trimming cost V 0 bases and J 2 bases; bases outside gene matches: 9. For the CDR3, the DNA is TGTGCCAGCAGTTTAGCCCGGGCTAGCGGGGGGGCCTTCACAGATACGCAGTATTTT. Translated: CASSLARASGGAFTDTQYF.

In nucleotides, the CDR3 is TGTGCCAGCAGCTCCGGGGGAGACGTAACTGAAGCTTTCTTT. Translation: CASSSGGDVTEAFF. The rearrangement links TRBV7-2 to TRBJ1-1, with a possible D match to TRBD1 (5 bases). V was cut by 4 bases and J by 5 bases, with 14 bases left in between. This CDR3 is 14 amino acids long. Germline lookup yields CDR1 SGHTA and CDR2 FQGNSA.

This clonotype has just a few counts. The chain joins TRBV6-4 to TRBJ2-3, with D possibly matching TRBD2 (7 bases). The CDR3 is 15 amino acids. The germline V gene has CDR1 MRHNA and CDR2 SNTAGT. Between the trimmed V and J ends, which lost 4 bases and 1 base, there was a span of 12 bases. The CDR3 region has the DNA TGTGCCAGCAGTGCCCGGGGGGCTCGCACAGATACGCAGTATTTT. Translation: CASSARGARTDTQYF.

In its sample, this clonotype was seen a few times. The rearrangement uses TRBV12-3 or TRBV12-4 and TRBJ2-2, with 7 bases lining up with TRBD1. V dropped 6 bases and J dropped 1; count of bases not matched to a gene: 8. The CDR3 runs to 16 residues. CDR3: CASRPRAGGNTGELFF. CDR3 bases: TGTGCCAGCAGGCCAAGGGCAGGGGGGAACACCGGGGAGCTGTTTTTT.

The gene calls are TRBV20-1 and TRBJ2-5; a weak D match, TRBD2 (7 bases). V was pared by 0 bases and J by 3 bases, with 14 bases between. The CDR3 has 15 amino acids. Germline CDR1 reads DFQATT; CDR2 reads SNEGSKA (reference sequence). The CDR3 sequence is CSARDVQGREETQYF. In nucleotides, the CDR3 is TGCAGTGCTAGAGATGTCCAGGGGAGGGAAGAGACCCAGTACTTC.

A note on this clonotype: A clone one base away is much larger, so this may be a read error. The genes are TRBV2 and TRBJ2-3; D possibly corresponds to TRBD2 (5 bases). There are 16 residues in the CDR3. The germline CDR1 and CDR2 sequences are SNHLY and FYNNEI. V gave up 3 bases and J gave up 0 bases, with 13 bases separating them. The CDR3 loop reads CASSDNGEPSTDTQYF. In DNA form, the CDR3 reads TGTGCCAGCAGTGACAACGGGGAGCCTAGCACAGATACGCAGTATTTT.

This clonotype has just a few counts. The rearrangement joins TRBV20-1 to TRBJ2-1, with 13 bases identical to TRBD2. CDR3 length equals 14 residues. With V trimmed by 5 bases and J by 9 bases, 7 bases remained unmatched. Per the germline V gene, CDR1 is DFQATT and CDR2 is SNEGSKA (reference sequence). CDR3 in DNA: TGCAGTGCTTCCCCGACTAGCGGGGGGTGTGAGCAGTTCTTC. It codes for CSASPTSGGCEQFF.

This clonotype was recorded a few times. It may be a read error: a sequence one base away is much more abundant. CDR3 sequence: CASSLLGDGQYF. DNA for the CDR3: TGTGCCAGCAGCTTGTTAGGGGACGGGCAGTACTTC. The J gene is TRBJ2-4, the V gene TRBV5-6; D may be TRBD1 or TRBD2 (5 bases each). V lost 1 base, J lost 13 bases, and 12 bases lay in between. This CDR3 region has 12 residues. Germline V gives CDR1 SGHDT, CDR2 YYEEEE. The complete variable domain, with remaining parts taken from reference TRBV5-6 and TRBJ2-4, reads DAGVTQSPTHLIKTRGQQVTLRCSPKSGHDTVSWYQQALGQGPQFIFQYYEEEERQRGNFPDRFSGHQFPNYSSELNVNALLLGDSALYLCASSLLGDGQYFGAGTRLSVL.

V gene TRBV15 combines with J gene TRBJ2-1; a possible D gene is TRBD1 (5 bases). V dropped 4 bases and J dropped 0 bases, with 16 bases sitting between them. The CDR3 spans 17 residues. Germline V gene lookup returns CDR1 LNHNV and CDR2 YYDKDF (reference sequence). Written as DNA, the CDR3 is TGTGCCACCAGCATACGACAGTCACCTCTCTCCTACAATGAGCAGTTCTTC. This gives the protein CATSIRQSPLSYNEQFF.

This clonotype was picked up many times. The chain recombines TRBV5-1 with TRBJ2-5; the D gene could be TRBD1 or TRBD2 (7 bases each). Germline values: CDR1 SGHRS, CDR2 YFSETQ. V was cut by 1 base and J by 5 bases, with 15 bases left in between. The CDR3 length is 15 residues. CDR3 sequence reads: CASSLMGQTSETQYF. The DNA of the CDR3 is TGCGCCAGCAGCTTGATGGGACAGACTAGCGAGACCCAGTACTTC.

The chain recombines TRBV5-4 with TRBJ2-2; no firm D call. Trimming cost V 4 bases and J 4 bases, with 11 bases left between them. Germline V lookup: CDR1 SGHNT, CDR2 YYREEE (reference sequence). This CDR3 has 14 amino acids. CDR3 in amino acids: CASSVSQSTGELFF. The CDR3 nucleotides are TGTGCCAGCAGCGTGTCTCAGTCCACCGGGGAGCTGTTTTTT.

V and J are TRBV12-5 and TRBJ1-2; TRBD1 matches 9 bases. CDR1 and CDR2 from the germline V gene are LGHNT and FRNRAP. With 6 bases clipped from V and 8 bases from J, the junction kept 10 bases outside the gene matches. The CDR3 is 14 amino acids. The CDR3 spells CASGGDRALRGYTF. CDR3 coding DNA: TGTGCTAGTGGGGGGGACAGGGCCCTTCGGGGCTACACCTTC.

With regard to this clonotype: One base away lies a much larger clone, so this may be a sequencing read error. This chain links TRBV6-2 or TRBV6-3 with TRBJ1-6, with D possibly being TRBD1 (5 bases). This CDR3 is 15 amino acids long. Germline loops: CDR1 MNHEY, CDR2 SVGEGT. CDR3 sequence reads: CTSSSTGTGDSPLHF. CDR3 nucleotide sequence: TGTACCAGCAGTTCGACCGGGACTGGCGATTCACCCCTCCACTTT.

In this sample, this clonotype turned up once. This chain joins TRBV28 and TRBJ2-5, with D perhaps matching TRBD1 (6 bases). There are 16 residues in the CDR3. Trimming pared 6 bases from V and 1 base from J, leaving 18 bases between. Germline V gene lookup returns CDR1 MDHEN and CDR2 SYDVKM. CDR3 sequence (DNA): TGTGCCAGCAGCTATACAGGGCCCCACCTCCAAGAGACCCAGTACTTC. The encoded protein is CASSYTGPHLQETQYF.